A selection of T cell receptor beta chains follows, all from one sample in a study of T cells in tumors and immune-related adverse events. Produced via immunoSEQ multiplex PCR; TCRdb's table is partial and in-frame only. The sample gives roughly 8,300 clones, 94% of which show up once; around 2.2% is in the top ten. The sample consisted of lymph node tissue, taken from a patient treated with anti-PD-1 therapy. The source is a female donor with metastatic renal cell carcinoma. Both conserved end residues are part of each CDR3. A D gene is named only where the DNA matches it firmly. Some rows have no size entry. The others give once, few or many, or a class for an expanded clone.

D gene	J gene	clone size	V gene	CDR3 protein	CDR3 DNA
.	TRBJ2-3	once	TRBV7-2	CASSSNQGDTQYF	TGTGCCAGCAGTTCGAACCAGGGCGATACGCAGTATTTT
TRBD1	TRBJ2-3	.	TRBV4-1	CASSQPPGQGVDTQYF	TGCGCCAGCAGCCAGCCTCCGGGACAGGGGGTAGATACGCAGTATTTT
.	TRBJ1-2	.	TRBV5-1	CASSEFRSGLYGYTF	TGCGCCAGCAGCGAGTTTCGATCAGGCTTATACGGCTACACCTTC
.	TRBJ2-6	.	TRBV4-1	CASRGQGSGANVLTF	TGCGCCAGCCGCGGCCAGGGGTCTGGGGCCAACGTCCTGACTTTC
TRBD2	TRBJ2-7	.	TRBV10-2	CASSWASGKILSYEQYF	TGCGCCAGCAGTTGGGCTAGCGGGAAAATACTATCCTACGAGCAGTACTTC
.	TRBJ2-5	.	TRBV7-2	CASSLARETQYF	TGTGCCAGCAGCTTAGCGCGGGAGACCCAGTACTTC
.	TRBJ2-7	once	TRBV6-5	CASSGSITYEQYF	TGTGCCAGCAGTGGTTCTATAACCTACGAGCAGTACTTC
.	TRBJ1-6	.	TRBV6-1	CASGPNSPLHF	TGTGCCTCCGGGCCCAATTCACCCCTCCACTTT
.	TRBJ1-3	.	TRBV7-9	CASSPAGAGNTIYF	TGTGCCAGCAGCCCGGCGGGGGCTGGAAACACCATATATTTT
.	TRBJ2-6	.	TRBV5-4	CASSLAVSGANVLTF	TGTGCCAGCAGCTTGGCTGTCTCTGGGGCCAACGTCCTGACTTTC
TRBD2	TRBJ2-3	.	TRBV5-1	CASSQAEPGLAGAPGDTQYF	TGCGCCAGCAGCCAAGCAGAGCCGGGACTAGCGGGAGCGCCGGGAGATACGCAGTATTTT
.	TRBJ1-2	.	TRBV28	CASSPMTGYGYTF	TGTGCCAGCAGTCCAATGACGGGTTATGGCTACACCTTC
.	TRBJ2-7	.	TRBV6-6	CASSAEGEQYF	TGTGCCAGCAGTGCGGAAGGCGAGCAGTACTTC
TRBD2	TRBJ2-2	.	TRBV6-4	CASSLLAGSTGELFF	TGTGCCAGCAGTCTACTAGCGGGATCCACCGGGGAGCTGTTTTTT
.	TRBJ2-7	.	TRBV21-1	CASSYRRWRSSYEQYF	TGTGCCAGCAGCTACAGGAGGTGGCGGAGCTCCTACGAGCAGTACTTC
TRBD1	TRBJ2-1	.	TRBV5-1	CASSLEPGGYNEQFF	TGCGCCAGCAGCTTGGAGCCAGGGGGCTACAATGAGCAGTTCTTC
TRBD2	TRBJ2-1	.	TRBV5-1	CASSLDASGVGSSYNEQFF	TGCGCCAGCAGCTTGGATGCTAGCGGGGTTGGAAGCTCCTACAATGAGCAGTTCTTC